This T cell receptor (beta chain) was documented in a study of T-cell memory formation after mild COVID-19. Study in general: TCR clusters mostly belonged to single donors.

This clonotype has more than one count but fewer than ten. Its antigen remains unidentified. Trimming removed 1 base from V and 0 bases from J, with 10 bases in between. The CDR3 covers 16 residues. Whole-study findings and limits: Second-wave clones reaching peak frequency on day 37 lacked confirmed SARS-CoV-2 specificity. Shrinking CD4+ clones were chiefly CM and EM; CD8+ ones were chiefly EMRA.

Using constant-segment primers, 5'RACE produced TCR alpha and TCR beta cDNA libraries carrying sample barcodes and UMIs. Using its own MiXCR run on the 5' RACE reads, TCRdb lists one record per CDR3 protein. The sample holds fewer than 700,000 distinct CDR3 sequences, 20% to 25% seen once. V usage is TRBV12-3 or TRBV12-4 and J usage is TRBJ1-5, with D tentatively TRBD1 (5 bases). The TCR was taken from an adult woman who had mild COVID-19 (a few samples of this study predate the infection). Cell type and time point are not known. Material for sequencing was PBMCs or a T cell subset sorted from them (not recorded which). The CDR3 spells CASSLDRPYSNQPQHF. In nucleotides, the CDR3 is TGTGCCAGCAGTTTAGACAGGCCTTATAGCAATCAGCCCCAGCATTTT.